The T cell receptor beta chain described here comes from a study of T cells in women clearing cervical HPV infection (dated by TCRdb to about 2018). For the study in its entirety: The cases were 25 or so women with histologically confirmed HPV16-related CIN3 or worse, and 2 of these cases were invasive cancers. Nested within Costa Rica's Guanacaste HPV Natural History Study, an exploratory proof-of-principle case-control study compared TCR repertoires across cervical HPV16 outcomes. Among cases, blood sampling occurred a median of about 150 days after lesion detection, with an interquartile range of about 80 to 230 days. Blood from cases was collected at the visit at which the lesion was first identified, whereas blood from controls was collected once infection was no longer detected. The parent cohort enrolled 10,049 women aged 18 or older in Guanacaste, Costa Rica, during about 1993 to 1995 and followed them for about 7 years. A median age of nearly 35 years was observed in cases versus more than 37 in controls, and no significant differences in baseline characteristics were found. Cases and controls were matched on year of sample collection and on age within five years. Because only a few women had HLA typing data, the possibility that HLA type acted as a confounder could not be ruled out. Controls were 20 to 30 women whose single incident HPV16 infection cleared within 12 months without precancer or cancer developing. Quality controls consisted of five blinded duplicates per group, for a total of about 60 samples made up of approximately 50 participants and some 10 replicates.

The immunoSEQ assay used multiplex PCR to amplify TCR beta CDR3 regions from an average of about 1,200 ng of genomic DNA per sample. To correct primer bias, the assay used a complete synthetic TCR repertoire to set an amplification baseline. Amplicons were sequenced on the Illumina platform. Concerning the study's data processing: Sequences were error-corrected by clustering with frequency ratios and a modified nearest-neighbor algorithm and were then analyzed in the immunoSEQ Analyzer with IMGT gene definitions. At each rarefaction depth, TCR richness and evenness were averaged across 20 rarefaction repeats, and samples with fewer sequences than that depth were excluded. Relative abundances of V, D and J genes were compared between groups using Wilcoxon rank sum tests, with FDR correction applied. In the blinded duplicates, the intraclass correlation was about 95% for TCR richness and averaged around 80% across 66 gene segments. The immuneACCESS repertoire file appears here via TCRdb, limited to in-frame rearrangements. These files lack a portion of the clones; in checked studies, under half of the deficit traces to unresolved V genes, and the cause of the others is not known. The V and J calls and clone size come from that table; D and trimming were worked out from the DNA. The sample table includes tens of thousands of clones. Clones ranked in the top ten supply less than 9.5% of the sample.

CDR3 length: 13 amino acids, cysteine to phenylalanine. Sequencing covers 30 bases of the CDR3, shown here with the frame starting at base 1. The trim is 5 bases for V and 6 bases for J, with a gap of 11 bases between the germline ends. As encoded in the germline V gene, CDR1 is SGHTA while CDR2 is FQGNSA. To note about this clone: Its antigen specificity is not known. The read gets to within 3 residues of the CDR3 end, and the germline J gene fills in the rest. Distinct nucleotide sequences in the sample also encode this CDR3.

What the work shows at the level of the full study, not this receptor alone: Across sequencing depths, CIN3+ cases showed significantly higher TCR repertoire richness than controls, but evenness did not differ between the groups. Because T-cell numbers per sample were unknown, differences in richness could reflect varying T-cell content rather than repertoire biology. Lower TRBV6-7 relative abundance was observed in cases than in controls (around 0.1% versus 0.15%; Bonferroni P = 0.0008). Random forest classifiers that combined richness and V gene abundances separated cases from controls with an estimated AUC of less than 0.85. The cross-sectional design could not show whether the associations came before the infection or were a result of it, and neither effector/memory subsets nor HPV-specific T cells were isolated.

Every participant had a single incident cervical HPV16 infection, and women with prevalent HPV16 infections were excluded. Cervical HPV DNA was detected by MY09/MY11 PCR and genotyped by dot-blot hybridization. Roughly 15 mL of heparinized blood were centrifuged, and the buffy coat was split into aliquots, frozen at -30 degrees C, and then kept at -80 degrees C. Genomic DNA was extracted from buffy coat specimens using QIAGEN kits. The sequencing sample was made of blood buffy coat. The chain joins TRBV7-2 to TRBJ1-3; possibly the D gene is TRBD1, per 6 matching bases. This receptor was obtained from a woman aged 18-70 years with a cervical HPV16 infection that either progressed to CIN3+ or cleared (not recorded which). CDR3 DNA, as far as it was read: TGTGCCAGCAGCAAGGACAGAGTAAACACC. Its product reads: CASSKDRVNT. The full CDR3 protein reads CASSKDRVNTIYF.